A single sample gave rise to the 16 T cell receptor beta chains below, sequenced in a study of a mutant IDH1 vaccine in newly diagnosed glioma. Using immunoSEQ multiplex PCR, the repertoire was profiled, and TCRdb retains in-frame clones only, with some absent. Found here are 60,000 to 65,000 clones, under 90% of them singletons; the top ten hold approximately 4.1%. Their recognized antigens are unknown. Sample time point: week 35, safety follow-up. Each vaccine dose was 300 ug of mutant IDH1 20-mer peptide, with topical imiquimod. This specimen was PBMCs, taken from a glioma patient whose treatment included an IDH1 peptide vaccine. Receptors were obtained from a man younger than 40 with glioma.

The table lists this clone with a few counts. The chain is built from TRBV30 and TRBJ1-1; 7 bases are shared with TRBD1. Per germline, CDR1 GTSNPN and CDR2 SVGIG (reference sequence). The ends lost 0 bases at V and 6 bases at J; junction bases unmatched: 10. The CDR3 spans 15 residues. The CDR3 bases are TGTGCCTGGAGTGTAACAGGGGAGGGATTTGCTGAAGCTTTCTTT. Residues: CAWSVTGEGFAEAFF. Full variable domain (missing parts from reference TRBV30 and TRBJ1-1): SQTIHQWPATLVQPVGSPLSLECTVEGTSNPNLYWYRQAAGRGLQLLFYSVGIGQISSEVPQNLSASRPQDRQFILSSKKLLLSDSGFYLCAWSVTGEGFAEAFFGQGTRLTVV.

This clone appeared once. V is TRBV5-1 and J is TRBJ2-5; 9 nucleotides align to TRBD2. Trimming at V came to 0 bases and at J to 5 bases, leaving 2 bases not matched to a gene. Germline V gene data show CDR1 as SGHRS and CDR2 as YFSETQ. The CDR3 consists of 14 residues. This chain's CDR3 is CASSLVSGGETQYF. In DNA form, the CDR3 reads TGCGCCAGCAGCTTGGTTAGCGGGGGCGAGACCCAGTACTTC.

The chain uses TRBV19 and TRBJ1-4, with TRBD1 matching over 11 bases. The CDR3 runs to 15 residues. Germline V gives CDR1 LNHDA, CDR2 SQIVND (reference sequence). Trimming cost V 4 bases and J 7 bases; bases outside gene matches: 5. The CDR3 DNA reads TGTGCCAGTAGTACCTCCGGGACAGGGGGTGAAAAACTGTTTTTT. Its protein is CASSTSGTGGEKLFF.

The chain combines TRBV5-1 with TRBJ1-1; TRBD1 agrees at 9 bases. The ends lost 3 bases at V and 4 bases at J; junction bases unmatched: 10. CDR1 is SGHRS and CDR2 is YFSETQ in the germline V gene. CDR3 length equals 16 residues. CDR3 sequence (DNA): TGCGCCAGCAGCTATGGACAGGGGCTCCCGGGCACTGAAGCTTTCTTT. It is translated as CASSYGQGLPGTEAFF.

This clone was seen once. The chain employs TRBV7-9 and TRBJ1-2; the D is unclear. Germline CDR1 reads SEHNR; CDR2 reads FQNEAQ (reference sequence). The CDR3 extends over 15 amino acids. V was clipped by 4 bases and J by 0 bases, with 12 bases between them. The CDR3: CASSSSLAANYGYTF. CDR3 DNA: TGTGCCAGCAGCTCTAGCTTGGCAGCTAACTATGGCTACACCTTC.

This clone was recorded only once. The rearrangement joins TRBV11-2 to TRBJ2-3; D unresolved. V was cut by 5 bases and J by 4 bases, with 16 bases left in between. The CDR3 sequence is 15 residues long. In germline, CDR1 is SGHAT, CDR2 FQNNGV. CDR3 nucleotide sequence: TGTGCCAGCAGCCCCCGGCTAAGCTTCGCAGATACGCAGTATTTT. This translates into CASSPRLSFADTQYF.

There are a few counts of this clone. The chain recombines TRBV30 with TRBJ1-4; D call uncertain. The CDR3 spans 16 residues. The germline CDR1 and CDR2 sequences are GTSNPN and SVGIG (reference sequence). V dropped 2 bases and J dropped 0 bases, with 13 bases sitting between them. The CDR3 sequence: CAWSLSRTATNEKLFF. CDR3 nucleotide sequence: TGTGCCTGGAGTCTATCAAGGACTGCAACTAATGAAAAACTGTTTTTT.

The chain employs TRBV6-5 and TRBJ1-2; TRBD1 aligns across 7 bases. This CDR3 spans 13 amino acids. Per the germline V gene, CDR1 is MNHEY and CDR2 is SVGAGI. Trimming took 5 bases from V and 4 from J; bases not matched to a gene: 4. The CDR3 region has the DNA TGTGCCAGCAGTACCAGACAGGGCTATGGCTACACCTTC. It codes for CASSTRQGYGYTF.

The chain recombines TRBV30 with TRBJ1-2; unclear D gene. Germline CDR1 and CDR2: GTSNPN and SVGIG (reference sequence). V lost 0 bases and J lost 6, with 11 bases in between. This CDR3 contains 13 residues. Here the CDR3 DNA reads TGTGCCTGGAGTGTGAGAGGGAGGGATGGCTACACCTTC. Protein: CAWSVRGRDGYTF.

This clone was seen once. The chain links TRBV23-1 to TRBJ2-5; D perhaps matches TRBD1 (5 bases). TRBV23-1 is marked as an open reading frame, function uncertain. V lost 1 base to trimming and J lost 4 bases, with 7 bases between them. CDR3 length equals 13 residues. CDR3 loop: CASSQWGSETQYF. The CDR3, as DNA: TGCGCCAGCAGTCAATGGGGCTCAGAGACCCAGTACTTC.

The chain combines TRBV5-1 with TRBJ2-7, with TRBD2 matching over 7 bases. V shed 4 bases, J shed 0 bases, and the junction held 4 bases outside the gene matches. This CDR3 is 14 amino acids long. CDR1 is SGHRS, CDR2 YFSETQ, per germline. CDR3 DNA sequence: TGCGCCAGCAGCCGGTCGGGAGGCTCCTACGAGCAGTACTTC. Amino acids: CASSRSGGSYEQYF.

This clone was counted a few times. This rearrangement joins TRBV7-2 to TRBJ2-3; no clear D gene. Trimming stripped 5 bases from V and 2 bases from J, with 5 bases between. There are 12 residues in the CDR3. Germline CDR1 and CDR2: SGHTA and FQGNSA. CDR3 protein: CASSTYTDTQYF. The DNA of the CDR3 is TGTGCCAGCAGCACCTACACAGATACGCAGTATTTT. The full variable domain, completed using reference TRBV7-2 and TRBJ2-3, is GAGVSQSPSNKVTEKGKDVELRCDPISGHTALYWYRQSLGQGLEFLIYFQGNSAPDKSGLPSDRFSAERTGGSVSTLTIQRTQQEDSAVYLCASSTYTDTQYFGPGTRLTVL.

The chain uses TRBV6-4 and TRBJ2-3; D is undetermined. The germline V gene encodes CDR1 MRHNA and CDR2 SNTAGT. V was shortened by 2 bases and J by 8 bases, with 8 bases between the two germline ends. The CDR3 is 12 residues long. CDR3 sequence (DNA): TGTGCCAGCAGTGACCTGGGTCGTACGCAGTATTTT. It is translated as CASSDLGRTQYF.

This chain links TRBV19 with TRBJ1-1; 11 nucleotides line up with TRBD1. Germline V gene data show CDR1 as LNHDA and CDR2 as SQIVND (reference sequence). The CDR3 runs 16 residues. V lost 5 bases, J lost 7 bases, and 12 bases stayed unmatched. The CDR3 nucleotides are TGTGCCAGTAGTCTCGGACAGGGGGCGCGATATGGTGAAGCTTTCTTT. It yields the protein CASSLGQGARYGEAFF.

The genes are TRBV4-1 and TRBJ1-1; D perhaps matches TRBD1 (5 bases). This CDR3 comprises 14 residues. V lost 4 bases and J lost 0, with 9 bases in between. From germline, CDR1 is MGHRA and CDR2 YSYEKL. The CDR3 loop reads CASSLTVMNTEAFF. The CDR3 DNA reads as TGCGCCAGCAGCCTGACAGTTATGAACACTGAAGCTTTCTTT.

CDR3 DNA: TGTGCCAGTAGTAACAGGGGGAGCTCCTATAATTCACCCCTCCACTTT. It translates to CASSNRGSSYNSPLHF. The chain combines TRBV19 with TRBJ1-6, with 8 bases fitting TRBD1. Per the germline V gene, CDR1 is LNHDA and CDR2 is SQIVND (reference sequence). This CDR3 has 16 amino acids. The V segment lost 4 bases and the J segment 0 bases; nucleotides outside the gene matches: 2.